A selection of T cell receptor beta chains follows, all from one sample in a study of CD8 T cells in Susac syndrome. TCRdb fed the immunoSEQ multiplex PCR reads into MiXCR, producing one record per CDR3 protein. The table shows a few hundred thousand distinct CDR3 sequences, with approximately 90% occurring only once. Input material: CD8+ T cells from PBMCs. These receptors all stem from a human donor with multiple sclerosis. The conserved cysteine and the conserved F or W are not part of the CDR3 here. A D gene is named only where the DNA matches it firmly.

cdr3_length d_call j_call v_call cdr3_aa
15 TRBD2 TRBJ2-1 TRBV7-9 ASSLVTPLAGGGEQF
13 . TRBJ2-5 TRBV5-4 ASSLRDSPQETQY
13 . TRBJ1-4 TRBV15 ATSGEGITNEKLF
11 . TRBJ1-2 TRBV30 AWSIGAGYGYT
15 . TRBJ2-3 TRBV2 ASSPVSEAALADTQY
13 . TRBJ1-3 TRBV7-2 ASSLIGFSGNTIY
13 . TRBJ1-6 TRBV5-6 ASSLTGQNNSPLH
17 TRBD2 TRBJ2-5 TRBV15 ATSSDHQRLAGDVETQY
12 . TRBJ2-7 TRBV5-1 ASAAGDSSYEQY
13 . TRBJ1-2 TRBV7-9 ASSLFGQGYSGYT
10 . TRBJ2-7 TRBV19 ATADSPYEQY
16 . TRBJ2-1 TRBV6-2/TRBV6-3 ASSGRTVATQSYNEQF
11 . TRBJ1-4 TRBV7-9 ASSLVGDEKLF